The sequence of this T cell receptor (beta chain) was determined in a study of Graves' ophthalmopathy and Graves' hyperthyroidism. For repertoire sequencing, the TCR beta CDR3 regions were amplified from RNA transcripts. HTBI-primed RT-PCR formed the first round, and a multiplex PCR formed the second. TCRdb recomputed calls from the multiplex PCR reads with MiXCR, one row per CDR3 protein. The table includes 150,000 to 200,000 distinct CDR3 sequences, around 40% detected once. The CDR3 consists of 15 residues. Germline V gene sequence: CDR1 MNHNS, CDR2 SASEGT. The J segment lost 5 bases and the V segment lost 7 bases, leaving 11 bases of the junction unmatched.

The sequence was obtained from a man aged 25-45 years with Graves' ophthalmopathy. The J gene is TRBJ2-7, the V gene TRBV6-1; 10 bases line up with TRBD2. Sequenced: peripheral blood. CDR3 DNA sequence: TGTGCCAGCACTCCTAGCGGGAGTTGGTTGAACGAGCAGTACTTC. Protein sequence: CASTPSGSWLNEQYF.